The next 5 T cell receptor beta chains were all read from a single sample in a study of cytomegalovirus exposure and HLA in healthy donors. The PCR used 60 Vbeta and 13 Jbeta primers. Libraries were prepared by immunoSEQ multiplex PCR; TCRdb keeps only in-frame clonotypes and omits some of them. The sample holds about 140,000 clones, 70% to 85% seen once. Source material: PBMCs. These TCRs come from a man aged 40-50 years in good health and CMV-seropositive.

The chain recombines TRBV5-1 with TRBJ2-4; 8 bases are a match to TRBD1. The CDR3 is 14 residues long. CDR1 SGHRS and CDR2 YFSETQ come from the germline V gene. The trim removed 5 bases at V and 6 bases at J, leaving 7 bases unmatched. The CDR3 is CASRLQGDANIQYF. The CDR3 DNA reads TGCGCCAGCAGGTTACAGGGGGACGCAAACATTCAGTACTTC.

J is TRBJ1-2 and V is TRBV19; 9 bases are a match to TRBD1. Germline CDR1 and CDR2: LNHDA and SQIVND (reference sequence). The CDR3 spans 13 residues. V shed 5 bases and J 6 bases; nucleotides not matched to a gene: 4. Written as DNA, the CDR3 is TGTGCCAGTAGTCCGGGACAGGGAGATGGCTACACCTTC. It yields the protein CASSPGQGDGYTF.

Here the CDR3 DNA reads TGTGCCTGGAACGTAGCGGGAGGGTGGAGTAGATCCTACAATGAGCAGTTCTTC. Encoded protein: CAWNVAGGWSRSYNEQFF. This chain joins TRBV30 and TRBJ2-1, with TRBD2 matching 11 bases. The germline V gene has CDR1 GTSNPN and CDR2 SVGIG (reference sequence). Trimming at V came to 4 bases and at J to 1 base, leaving 12 bases not matched to a gene. This CDR3 comprises 18 residues.

The chain is built from TRBV9 and TRBJ2-2; no reliable D call. This CDR3 is 14 amino acids long. The ends were cut back, 0 bases at V and 5 bases at J, with 8 bases in the middle. Germline V lookup: CDR1 SGDLS, CDR2 YYNGEE. The CDR3 DNA reads as TGTGCCAGCAGCGTAGAAACGGGTACCGGGGAGCTGTTTTTT. Translated, it gives CASSVETGTGELFF.

This chain links TRBV4-3 with TRBJ1-2; D unresolved. Trimming removed 0 bases from V and 8 bases from J, with 16 bases in between. This CDR3 has 15 residues. CDR1 is LGHNA, CDR2 YSLEER, per germline. CDR3 amino acids: CASSQEHGGEWGYTF. CDR3 bases: TGCGCCAGCAGCCAAGAACACGGCGGTGAGTGGGGCTACACCTTC.